The 15 T cell receptor beta chains given below trace back to one sample, sequenced in a study of breast tumors, draining lymph nodes, adjacent tissues. Axillary draining lymph nodes of breast cancer patients supplied the node samples. Via MiXCR, TCRdb re-called the multiplex PCR reads, giving one row per CDR3 protein. The sample consists of over 200,000 distinct CDR3 sequences, around 34% of them appearing once. Sequences were obtained from axillary lymph node tissue. The receptor set was obtained from a female donor with breast cancer. Some clones in this sample may be carry-over from other donors' samples.

The chain employs TRBV7-8 and TRBJ2-5, with D maybe TRBD1 (5 bases). The CDR3 contains 14 residues. V lost 5 bases and J 2 bases, leaving 12 bases between the germline ends. From germline, CDR1 is SGHVS and CDR2 FQNEAQ. The chain's CDR3 is CASSVEGDQETQYF. CDR3 nucleotides: TGTGCCAGCAGCGTTGAAGGGGATCAAGAGACCCAGTACTTC.

This clonotype was detected many times. This chain connects TRBV2 to TRBJ2-5, with a weak D call TRBD2 (6 bases). The CDR3 has 15 amino acids. Trimming took off 6 bases at V and 1 base at J, with 15 bases between the two ends. Germline loops: CDR1 SNHLY, CDR2 FYNNEI. As DNA, the CDR3 is TGTGCCAGCAGAGGGACTCGACCCACCCAAGAGACCCAGTACTTC. Translating it yields CASRGTRPTQETQYF.

This sequence joins TRBV20-1 and TRBJ2-5, with TRBD2 matching over 7 bases. CDR3 length: 12 amino acids. V was clipped by 3 bases and J by 5 bases; unmatched bases: 3. The germline V gene encodes CDR1 DFQATT and CDR2 SNEGSKA (reference sequence). The CDR3 region is CSAREGGETQYF. The CDR3 nucleotides read TGCAGTGCTAGGGAGGGAGGGGAGACCCAGTACTTC.

This clonotype was seen ten or more times. V usage is TRBV13 and J usage is TRBJ2-2, with 13 bases aligning to TRBD2. J lost 2 bases, V lost 4 bases, and 4 bases had no gene match. The CDR3 is made up of 17 amino acids. CDR1 is PRHDT, CDR2 FYEKMQ, per germline (reference sequence). CDR3 residues: CASSSGLAGLNTGELFF. For the CDR3, the DNA is TGTGCCAGCAGCTCGGGACTAGCGGGGTTAAACACCGGGGAGCTGTTTTTT.

This clonotype occurred a few times. A much larger clonotype is one base distant, so this may be a read error. This chain links TRBV3-1 with TRBJ1-5; D not certain. CDR1 is LGHDT and CDR2 is YNNKEL in the germline V gene (reference sequence). CDR3 size: 14 residues. In DNA form, the CDR3 reads TGTCCCAGCAGCCAGAGCGGGAACAATCAGCCCCAGCATTTT. This codes for CPSSQSGNNQPQHF. Using reference TRBV3-1 and TRBJ1-5 for the parts outside the CDR3, the full variable domain is DTAVSQTPKYLVTQMGNDKSIKCEQNLGHDTMYWYKQDSKKFLKIMFSYNNKELIINETVPNRFSPKSPDKAHLNLHINSLELGDSAVYFCPSSQSGNNQPQHFGDGTRLSIL.

The chain joins TRBV28 to TRBJ2-7; 10 bases agree with TRBD2. Trimming at V came to 6 bases and at J to 0 bases, leaving 5 bases not matched to a gene. The CDR3 runs to 15 residues. The germline V gene encodes CDR1 MDHEN and CDR2 SYDVKM. CDR3 DNA: TGTGCCAGCAGAGCCCTAGCGGGGGACTCCTACGAGCAGTACTTC. Amino acids: CASRALAGDSYEQYF. The entire variable domain, with the rest obtained from reference TRBV28 and TRBJ2-7, is as follows: DVKVTQSSRYLVKRTGEKVFLECVQDMDHENMFWYRQDPGLGLRLIYFSYDVKMKEKGDIPEGYSVSREKKERFSLILESASTNQTSMYLCASRALAGDSYEQYFGPGTRLTVT.

Remarks on this clonotype: This may stem from a read error, because a much larger clone lies one nucleotide away. V is TRBV19 and J is TRBJ2-3; 7 bases are a match to TRBD2. Germline CDR1 and CDR2: LNHDA and SQIVND (reference sequence). This CDR3 region has 15 residues. The CDR3 sequence is CASSLAAGRADTRYF. The CDR3 DNA is TGTGCCAGTAGTTTGGCCGCGGGGAGGGCAGATACGCGGTATTTT.

This clonotype showed up just a few times. The CDR3 loop reads CASKDLVTEAFF. CDR3 nucleotide sequence: TGTGCCAGTAAGGACCTGGTCACTGAAGCTTTCTTT. The chain is built from TRBV19 and TRBJ1-1; D unresolved. The germline gives CDR1 LNHDA, CDR2 SQIVND (reference sequence). This CDR3 has 12 residues. V was clipped by 7 bases and J by 4 bases, with 10 bases between them.

In regard to this clonotype: Given a much more abundant clone one base away, this may be a read error. The rearrangement uses TRBV5-4 and TRBJ1-4; D perhaps matches TRBD1 (5 bases). CDR1 is SGHNT, CDR2 YYREEE, per germline (reference sequence). V was cut by 0 bases and J by 5 bases, with 8 bases left in between. This CDR3 contains 14 residues. CDR3 sequence: CASSLEGSNEKLFF. The CDR3 coding sequence is TGTGCCAGCAGCTTGGAGGGGTCCAATGAAAAACTGTTTTTT.

V usage is TRBV2 and J usage is TRBJ1-5; 8 bases agree with TRBD1. Looked up from germline, CDR1 is SNHLY and CDR2 is FYNNEI. The junction had 8 bases not matched to a gene; V was cut back by 0 bases and J by 1 base. The CDR3 consists of 18 residues. The CDR3 sequence is CASSEALQGGVSNQPQHF. In nucleotides, the CDR3 is TGTGCCAGCAGTGAAGCGCTACAGGGGGGTGTAAGCAATCAGCCCCAGCATTTT.

Details on this clonotype: A read error may be the cause here, since a much bigger clone is one base away. V gene TRBV6-1 combines with J gene TRBJ1-6; TRBD1 might be the D (5 bases). This CDR3 is built from 16 residues. V was trimmed by 5 bases and J by 7 bases, leaving 18 bases between them. Germline V gene sequence: CDR1 MNHNS, CDR2 SASEGT. The CDR3 sequence: CASSQVWGRDNSPLHF. The CDR3 DNA follows: TGTGCCAGCAGTCAAGTCTGGGGCAGGGACAATTCACCCCTCCACTTT.

The chain employs TRBV7-9 and TRBJ2-4; no definite D call. Trimming left V 6 bases short and J 3 bases short, with 12 bases between. Germline CDR1 is SEHNR and CDR2 is FQNEAQ (reference sequence). CDR3 length equals 14 residues. The CDR3 here is CASSMEISKNIQYF. Here the CDR3 DNA reads TGTGCCAGCAGTATGGAGATTAGCAAAAACATTCAGTACTTC.

Ten or more counts support this clonotype. The chain links TRBV30 to TRBJ2-2; tentatively, D is TRBD2 (6 bases). Trimming cost V 3 bases and J 6 bases, with 20 bases left between them. The CDR3 consists of 16 residues. From germline, CDR1 is GTSNPN and CDR2 SVGIG (reference sequence). CDR3 protein: CAWSGDLAPDAGELFF. The CDR3 coding sequence is TGTGCCTGGAGCGGGGACTTGGCCCCGGACGCCGGGGAGCTGTTTTTT.

The rearrangement uses TRBV19 and TRBJ2-3, with 8 bases identical to TRBD1. The germline gives CDR1 LNHDA, CDR2 SQIVND (reference sequence). V lost 4 bases to trimming and J lost 4 bases; unmatched junction nucleotides: 10. This CDR3 has 16 residues. CDR3 DNA: TGTGCCAGTAGTAACGGCCAGACAGGGGCCCCAGATACGCAGTATTTT. Translation: CASSNGQTGAPDTQYF.

This clonotype occurred once. J is TRBJ1-6 and V is TRBV19, with TRBD1 matching 10 bases. The CDR3 extends over 15 amino acids. The J segment lost 6 bases and the V segment lost 5 bases, leaving 4 bases of the junction unmatched. The germline V gene encodes CDR1 LNHDA and CDR2 SQIVND (reference sequence). Written as DNA, the CDR3 is TGTGCCAGTAGTGCGACAGGGGGCTGTAATTCACCCCTCCACTTT. It translates to CASSATGGCNSPLHF. Variable domain in full (rest from reference TRBV19 and TRBJ1-6): DGGITQSPKYLFRKEGQNVTLSCEQNLNHDAMYWYRQDPGQGLRLIYYSQIVNDFQKGDIAEGYSVSREKKESFPLTVTSAQKNPTAFYLCASSATGGCNSPLHFGNGTRLTVT.